At least ten counts were recorded for the clone carrying this T cell receptor beta chain. The sample originates from a study of T cells in Graves' hyperthyroidism and ophthalmopathy. The germline V gene encodes CDR1 LNHDA and CDR2 SQIVND (reference sequence). V lost 6 bases and J lost 6; bases outside the gene matches: 5. This CDR3 has 14 residues. Template material for amplifying TCR beta CDR3 regions consisted of RNA transcripts. A first-round RT-PCR of the TCR CDR3 used the HTBI primer set. TCRdb fed the multiplex PCR reads into MiXCR, producing one record per CDR3 protein. The table shows 150,000 or so distinct CDR3 sequences, with about a tenth occurring only once.

J is TRBJ1-5 and V is TRBV19, with TRBD1 matching 10 bases. This receptor was obtained from a woman aged 18-29 years with Graves' hyperthyroidism that later progressed to Graves' ophthalmopathy. The sample taken for sequencing was blood. The CDR3 DNA reads TGTGCCAGTAGCGACAGGGGGCAAGTTCAGCCCCAGCATTTT. Residues: CASSDRGQVQPQHF.